This record looks at one TCR beta chain sequence and its context. Its antigen is not yet known. It has no much larger one-base neighbor in the sample; base qualities were not kept. The sample belongs to a study of blood T cell repertoires in COVID-19 (dated by TCRdb to about 2020). Study-level background: Samples covering the acute and convalescent phases of COVID-19 were provided by collaborators in the United States, Italy and Spain. Samples were obtained from the ongoing ImmuneRACE study (first 160 participants) and from over 1,000 subjects provided by 6 global collaborators. The repertoires were released in a freely available public database meant as a resource for research on the immune response to SARS-CoV-2. The dataset comprised deeply sampled blood TCRbeta repertoires from subjects exposed to, actively infected with, or recovered from COVID-19. HLA class I and class II types, where available, came from metadata supplied by the sample provider rather than from assay-based typing. Nearly every sample came with metadata listing a de-identified subject ID, COVID-19 status, age in years and sex. The material from the prospective study consisted of cDNA or gDNA derived from T cells, B-cell-depleted T cells, or PBMCs. General findings and caveats noted by the study authors: How much clinical and demographic metadata was included differed by source and by participant, and the metadata was provided uncurated.

The CDR3 goes from the cysteine to the valine over 12 residues. Just CDR3 DNA is preserved here, 36 bases in frame from base 1. The germline V and J ends show losses of 5 bases and 4 bases respectively, and no gene match explains 2 bases of the junction. The CDR1 and CDR2 encoded by the germline V gene (reference sequence) are SGHAT and FQDESV. The immunoSEQ Assay, a bias-controlled multiplex PCR, was used to amplify TCRbeta CDR3 regions from genomic DNA. The authors processed their data as follows. The number of nucleated cells in each sample was estimated from the amplification of reference gene primers within the assay. To quantify the absolute abundance of each unique TCRbeta CDR3 rearrangement, sequence reads were collapsed and filtered. For each sample, productive Simpson clonality was calculated by taking the square root of Simpson's diversity index across productive rearrangements. Held by TCRdb, this immuneACCESS table contains in-frame sequences only and omits some clones. Under half of the omission traces to an unresolved V gene where checked; the cause of the rest is unknown. V and J calls and clone size follow that table, whereas D and trimming were derived from the DNA. Counted in this sample were more than 30,000 clones; about 87% of them appeared once. The ten largest make up approximately 25% of the sample.

Each collaborating institution followed its own protocols to collect whole blood in K2EDTA tubes. For TCRbeta analysis, collaborator samples were shipped as frozen whole blood, as isolated PBMCs, or as DNA extracted from either sample type. The clonotype was recovered from a man aged 50 to 60 with active or convalescent COVID-19. This sequence uses TRBV11-1 and TRBJ2-7, with 7 bases matching TRBD1. Sequencing was carried out using peripheral blood. The DNA sequence is as follows: TGTGCCAGCAGCCCGACAGGGTACGAGCAGTACGTC. Its protein product is CASSPTGYEQYV.